A single sample gave rise to the 13 T cell receptor beta chains below, sequenced in a study of T-cell reconstitution after alpha-beta-depleted transplantation in children. Unique molecular identifiers were used to barcode this TCRbeta library. MiXCR was run by TCRdb on the PCR reads, yielding one entry per CDR3 protein. The sample carries about 4,500 distinct CDR3 sequences, around 23% recorded once. The sample here was PBMCs, mostly from graft donor cells, taken 60 days after TCRalphabeta/CD19-depleted stem cell transplant. These receptors came from a boy younger than two who had a stem cell transplant for SCID, so the T cells may come from the graft donor.

The sample holds many counts of this clonotype. The chain has TRBV7-2 and TRBJ2-3, with 7 bases matching TRBD1. The CDR3 loop spans 18 amino acids. The V gene end was trimmed by 4 bases and the J gene end by 3 bases; junction bases not matched to a gene: 16. Germline loops: CDR1 SGHTA, CDR2 FQGNSA. The CDR3 here is CASSSQARKGARTDTQYF. CDR3 nucleotide sequence: TGTGCCAGCAGCTCCCAAGCCCGAAAGGGGGCGCGGACAGATACGCAGTATTTT.

This clonotype was counted ten times or more. CDR3 sequence reads: CASSGLAGGKQFF. In DNA form, the CDR3 reads TGTGCCAGCAGTGGCCTAGCGGGGGGGAAGCAGTTCTTC. The chain uses TRBV2 and TRBJ2-1; 12 positions agree with TRBD2. Germline V lookup: CDR1 SNHLY, CDR2 FYNNEI. The V gene end was trimmed by 4 bases and the J gene end by 11 bases; junction bases not matched to a gene: 3. This CDR3 region has 13 residues. Drawing the rest from reference TRBV2 and TRBJ2-1, the complete variable domain is EPEVTQTPSHQVTQMGQEVILRCVPISNHLYFYWYRQILGQKVEFLVSFYNNEISEKSEIFDDQFSVERPDGSNFTLKIRSTKLEDSAMYFCASSGLAGGKQFFGPGTRLTVL.

This clonotype was counted at least ten times. The CDR3 is CASSSQGAEAFF. CDR3 sequence (DNA): TGTGCCAGCTCATCACAGGGAGCGGAAGCTTTCTTT. The chain is built from TRBV18 and TRBJ1-1; D possibly corresponds to TRBD1 (6 bases). Germline CDR1 and CDR2: KGHSH and LQKENI. V was trimmed by 5 bases and J by 8 bases, leaving 12 bases between them. This CDR3 has 12 amino acids.

The V gene is TRBV7-6, the J gene TRBJ1-5; 7 nucleotides align to TRBD1. Trimming took 4 bases from V and 0 from J; bases not matched to a gene: 24. Per germline, CDR1 SGHVS and CDR2 FNYEAQ. There are 22 residues in the CDR3. The CDR3 loop reads CASSSRTGDTHDALCSNQPQHF. Written as DNA, the CDR3 is TGTGCCAGCAGCTCTCGAACAGGGGACACTCATGATGCACTGTGTAGCAATCAGCCCCAGCATTTT.

V gene TRBV9 combines with J gene TRBJ2-1; D uncertain. Looked up from germline, CDR1 is SGDLS and CDR2 is YYNGEE. The V end was cut by 0 bases, the J end by 0 bases, with 10 bases between. This CDR3 is 16 amino acids long. CDR3 protein: CASSVEDVSSYNEQFF. The CDR3 DNA is TGTGCCAGCAGCGTAGAGGACGTAAGCTCCTACAATGAGCAGTTCTTC.

This clonotype was seen many times. V usage is TRBV7-9 and J usage is TRBJ1-4; D is uncertain. From germline, CDR1 is SEHNR and CDR2 FQNEAQ (reference sequence). Trimming cost V 1 base and J 3 bases, with 9 bases left between them. CDR3 length: 15 amino acids. The CDR3, as DNA: TGTGCCAGCAGCTTAGGCCGGCCAGCTAATGAAAAACTGTTTTTT. The encoded protein is CASSLGRPANEKLFF.

This CDR3 reads CAIRPGTGGLGELFF. For the CDR3, the DNA is TGTGCCATCAGGCCTGGGACAGGGGGCTTGGGGGAGCTGTTTTTT. The chain has TRBV10-3 and TRBJ2-2; 12 bases fit TRBD1. With V trimmed by 6 bases and J by 8 bases, 7 bases remained unmatched. Germline V lookup: CDR1 ENHRY, CDR2 SYGVKD. The CDR3 totals 15 residues.

This clonotype is medium-sized in the sample. This chain joins TRBV28 and TRBJ2-3, with no clear D. The CDR3 contains 15 residues. Germline lookup yields CDR1 MDHEN and CDR2 SYDVKM. The V and J ends lost 3 bases and 4 bases respectively, with 14 bases between them. CDR3 sequence: CASSFSGLTADTQYF. The CDR3 bases are TGTGCCAGCAGTTTCAGTGGGCTGACGGCAGATACGCAGTATTTT.

In this sample, this clonotype turned up a few times. The CDR3 DNA follows: TGTGCCAGTGGTTATACAGGGAACAATTCACCCCTCCACTTT. This gives the protein CASGYTGNNSPLHF. V and J are TRBV25-1 and TRBJ1-6; D perhaps matches TRBD1 (6 bases). V gave up 9 bases and J gave up 7 bases, with 16 bases separating them. The V gene's germline CDR1 is MGHDK and CDR2 SYGVNS. The CDR3 is 14 amino acids.

This clonotype came up many times. The J gene is TRBJ1-1, the V gene TRBV11-1; TRBD1 matches 12 bases. The ends lost 0 bases at V and 1 base at J; junction bases unmatched: 6. The CDR3 length is 18 residues. Per the germline V gene, CDR1 is SGHAT and CDR2 is FQDESV (reference sequence). CDR3 nucleotide sequence: TGTGCCAGCAGCTTAGCGCCCCCGGGACAGGGGGCGAACACTGAAGCTTTCTTT. This encodes CASSLAPPGQGANTEAFF.

The CDR3 loop reads CASSKGTGSSYEQYF. Here the CDR3 DNA reads TGTGCCAGCAGCAAAGGGACAGGGAGCTCCTACGAGCAGTACTTC. V and J are TRBV12-3 or TRBV12-4 and TRBJ2-7; TRBD1 matches 9 bases. Trimming cost V 6 bases and J 0 bases; bases outside gene matches: 6. The CDR3 is 15 residues long.

By its share, this clonotype is medium-sized. The chain joins TRBV7-9 to TRBJ1-5; no firm D call. Trimming removed 4 bases at V and 7 bases at J, with 11 bases between. The CDR3 has 13 residues. From germline, CDR1 is SEHNR and CDR2 FQNEAQ (reference sequence). CDR3 sequence: CASSSTWEQPQHF. The CDR3 region has the DNA TGTGCCAGCAGCTCGACCTGGGAACAGCCCCAGCATTTT.

This clonotype was detected only a few times. J is TRBJ2-5 and V is TRBV7-9, with 11 bases identical to TRBD2. The CDR3 sequence is 15 residues long. V was clipped by 5 bases and J by 1 base; unmatched bases: 3. Looked up from germline, CDR1 is SEHNR and CDR2 is FQNEAQ (reference sequence). The CDR3 region is CASSRGLAAQETQYF. DNA for the CDR3: TGTGCCAGCAGCAGGGGACTAGCGGCCCAAGAGACCCAGTACTTC.